Listed here is a single T cell receptor (beta chain). Its cognate antigen is unknown. Generated by immunoSEQ multiplex PCR, the TCRdb table keeps only in-frame clones and is missing some. Of under 4,000 clones in the sample, about 82% are singletons; the top ten hold roughly 9.3%. This CDR3 has 15 residues. Germline CDR1 ENHRY, CDR2 SYGVKD. Trimming cost V 7 bases and J 4 bases, with 19 bases left between them. This sample is part of a study of immune cell composition in non-small cell lung cancer. Whole-study findings and limits: Squamous carcinomas (approximately 80%) more often had tumour-associated clones >0.5% than adenocarcinomas (around 33%).

The genes are TRBV10-3 and TRBJ1-2; the D gene is possibly TRBD1 (6 bases). This clonotype was sampled from a human donor with non-small cell lung cancer. The sequencing sample was made of lung tumor tissue. The CDR3 DNA sequence: TGTGCCATCACCCCGGACAGAGAAGGTCTCTATGGCTACACCTTC. Translation: CAITPDREGLYGYTF.